This is a list of T cell receptor beta chains from one sample in a study of T cells after yellow fever vaccination. TCRdb reprocessed the 5' RACE reads via MiXCR and lists one record per CDR3 protein. The data contain about 130,000 distinct CDR3 sequences, about 8.8% of them seen just once; the ten biggest clones take up around 40%. The starting material was CD8+ T cells sorted from PBMCs, obtained on the day of the yellow fever booster vaccination. The receptors come from a man aged 18 to 30 who received the YFV17D yellow fever vaccine. Both conserved end residues are part of each CDR3. The D gene is left open where the match is weak. Size is omitted from some rows. Given values are once, few, many or a class for expanded clones.

abundance	v_gene	j_gene	d_gene	CDR3nt	CDR3aa
few	TRBV6-5	TRBJ2-3	.	TGTGCCAGCAGCCCCGGGAGTCGCACAGATACGCAGTATTTT	CASSPGSRTDTQYF
few	TRBV4-3	TRBJ2-1	.	TGCGCCAGCAGCCGAACGCAGGGAGTAGCCTACAATGAGCAGTTCTTC	CASSRTQGVAYNEQFF
few	TRBV9	TRBJ1-5	TRBD1	TGTGCCAGCAGCGTAACAGGGGCAGAGCCCCAGCATTTT	CASSVTGAEPQHF
.	TRBV4-3	TRBJ2-1	.	TGCGCCAGCAGCCGACAATCAACAGGGTTCAATGAGCAGTTCTTC	CASSRQSTGFNEQFF
few	TRBV28	TRBJ1-1	.	TGTGCCAGCAGTGAGACGTTATCGGGGAACACTGAAGCTTTCTTT	CASSETLSGNTEAFF
.	TRBV24-1	TRBJ2-1	TRBD1	TGTGCCACCAGCGGAGGACAGGGCTCCTACAATGAGCAGTTCTTC	CATSGGQGSYNEQFF
few	TRBV6-1	TRBJ1-1	TRBD1	TGTGCCAGCAGGGACAGGGGGATGGCTGAAGCTTTCTTT	CASRDRGMAEAFF
few	TRBV14	TRBJ2-3	TRBD2	TGTGCCAGCAGCCAAGACTGGCGGGGGGCCGCGGATACGCAGTATTTT	CASSQDWRGAADTQYF
.	TRBV6-9	TRBJ2-3	TRBD2	TGTGCCAGCAGTCCCCTGACTAGCGGCCTCACAGATACGCAGTATTTT	CASSPLTSGLTDTQYF
.	TRBV5-1	TRBJ2-7	TRBD2	TGCGCCAGCAGCCCGGGACTAGCGGGGGGTTCCTACGAGCAGTACTTC	CASSPGLAGGSYEQYF
.	TRBV27	TRBJ1-1	TRBD1	TGTGCCAGCAGTTTATCAGGGGGCATCACTGAAGCTTTCTTT	CASSLSGGITEAFF
few	TRBV9	TRBJ2-3	TRBD2	TGTGCCAGCACTAGCGGGGGCACAGATACGCAGTATTTT	CASTSGGTDTQYF
.	TRBV29-1	TRBJ2-5	.	TGCAGCGTTGCAGGGGACCCTCGGGAGACCCAGTACTTC	CSVAGDPRETQYF
few	TRBV29-1	TRBJ1-2	.	TGCAGCGTTGAGGGGGCTCTTAACTATGGCTACACCTTC	CSVEGALNYGYTF